This passage covers 20 T cell receptor beta chains from one sample sequenced in a study of blood T cells in healthy people across ages. A J-beta primer mix and a sample-barcoded 5' primer were used in a second PCR of about 7 to 12 cycles. MiXCR, applied by TCRdb to the 5' RACE reads, yields one record per CDR3 protein. The repertoire includes 1.5 million to 2 million distinct CDR3 sequences, about 35% of them detected once, and about 10% sits in the top ten. Sequencing input: blood. The receptors shown here come from a young woman in good health.

On this clonotype: This could be a read error, since a much larger clone is one nucleotide away. This chain links TRBV4-1 with TRBJ2-7; 10 bases line up with TRBD1. Per the germline V gene, CDR1 is MGHRA and CDR2 is YSYEKL. The CDR3 is 15 amino acids. The chain's CDR3 is CASRQDQGTGVEQYF. CDR3 DNA: TGCGCCAGCCGCCAAGATCAGGGGACAGGGGTCGAGCAGTACTTC.

The count of this clonotype is one. The chain joins TRBV19 to TRBJ1-1; D gene ambiguous. Germline CDR1 and CDR2: LNHDA and SQIVND (reference sequence). Between the trimmed V and J ends, which lost 3 bases and 1 base, there was a span of 9 bases. This CDR3 has 14 amino acids. The CDR3 sequence: CASSIWRENTEAFF. The CDR3 DNA reads TGTGCCAGTAGTATTTGGCGAGAGAACACTGAAGCTTTCTTT.

This clonotype was seen only a few times. The chain joins TRBV27 to TRBJ2-7, with 8 bases identical to TRBD1. CDR3 length: 15 residues. Germline CDR1 reads MNHEY; CDR2 reads SMNVEV (reference sequence). V trimming: 6 bases; J trimming: 0 bases; junction bases outside the gene matches: 7. CDR3 in DNA: TGTGCCAGCAGCAAGGACAGGGCTAACTCCTACGAGCAGTACTTC. It is translated as CASSKDRANSYEQYF.

The chain recombines TRBV4-1 with TRBJ2-1; possible D gene TRBD2, 5 bases. Between the trimmed V and J ends, which lost 3 bases and 9 bases, there was a span of 15 bases. The CDR3 spans 14 residues. Per germline, CDR1 MGHRA and CDR2 YSYEKL. DNA for the CDR3: TGCGCCAGCAGCCAGCCTCTGACGGGGAGTGAGCAGTTCTTC. It is translated as CASSQPLTGSEQFF.

This clonotype occurred many times. This chain uses TRBV29-1 with TRBJ2-1; 7 nucleotides align to TRBD1. The CDR3 covers 12 residues. The V segment lost 1 base and the J segment 15 bases; nucleotides outside the gene matches: 9. Germline V gene sequence: CDR1 SQVTM, CDR2 ANQGSEA. The CDR3 reads CSVEGARGIWFF. In DNA, the CDR3 is TGCAGCGTTGAAGGCGCCAGGGGGATTTGGTTCTTC.

The chain couples TRBV12-3 or TRBV12-4 to TRBJ2-7; D is uncertain. CDR3 length: 12 amino acids. Trimming removed 8 bases from V and 1 base from J, with 9 bases in between. CDR3 protein: CASLGISYEQYF. The CDR3 DNA is TGTGCCAGCCTGGGGATTTCCTACGAGCAGTACTTC.

The rearrangement uses TRBV7-2 and TRBJ2-7; D may be TRBD1 (5 bases). V lost 1 base to trimming and J lost 2 bases, with 15 bases between them. The CDR3 sequence is 16 residues long. The V gene's germline CDR1 is SGHTA and CDR2 FQGNSA. The CDR3 region is CASSLVEAAGPYEQYF. The CDR3 DNA reads as TGTGCCAGCAGCTTAGTAGAGGCGGCAGGGCCCTACGAGCAGTACTTC.

J is TRBJ1-1 and V is TRBV7-9; D may be TRBD1 (6 bases). Germline V gives CDR1 SEHNR, CDR2 FQNEAQ (reference sequence). V gave up 0 bases and J gave up 3 bases, with 11 bases separating them. The CDR3 has 15 residues. CDR3 in DNA: TGTGCCAGCAGCTTAGCCCAGGGGCCTTACACTGAAGCTTTCTTT. Translated: CASSLAQGPYTEAFF.

The chain recombines TRBV28 with TRBJ1-2, with D maybe TRBD1 (6 bases). Trimming shortened V by 5 bases and J by 0 bases, and 16 bases separated the two germline ends. This CDR3 is built from 16 residues. Germline V gives CDR1 MDHEN, CDR2 SYDVKM. The CDR3 loop reads CASSPGGSRTNYGYTF. The CDR3 DNA is TGTGCCAGCAGTCCGGGGGGCTCCCGTACTAACTATGGCTACACCTTC.

This rearrangement joins TRBV7-8 to TRBJ2-1, with 11 bases aligning to TRBD2. Germline CDR1 is SGHVS and CDR2 is FQNEAQ. The length of the CDR3 is 18 residues. V shed 0 bases and J 8 bases; nucleotides not matched to a gene: 12. In nucleotides, the CDR3 is TGTGCCAGCAGCTTAGCGGTTAATCTAGCGGGAGGTATAGATGAGCAGTTCTTC. The encoded protein is CASSLAVNLAGGIDEQFF. The full variable domain, completed using reference TRBV7-8 and TRBJ2-1, is GAGVSQSPRYKVAKRGQDVALRCDPISGHVSLFWYQQALGQGPEFLTYFQNEAQLDKSGLPSDRFFAERPEGSVSTLKIQRTQQEDSAVYLCASSLAVNLAGGIDEQFFGPGTRLTVL.

This chain connects TRBV6-4 to TRBJ2-7; 10 bases agree with TRBD1. With V trimmed by 6 bases and J by 0 bases, 14 bases remained unmatched. The CDR3 contains 18 residues. Germline V gives CDR1 MRHNA, CDR2 SNTAGT. The CDR3 DNA sequence: TGTGCCAGCAGGGAACCGGGACAGGGGCCTGACTACTCCTACGAGCAGTACTTC. Amino acids: CASREPGQGPDYSYEQYF.

This clonotype was recorded a few times. J is TRBJ2-4 and V is TRBV3-1, with 13 bases identical to TRBD2. This CDR3 has 13 amino acids. CDR1 LGHDT and CDR2 YNNKEL come from the germline V gene (reference sequence). V was clipped by 3 bases and J by 11 bases; unmatched bases: 1. This chain's CDR3 is CASSQGLAGLQYF. The DNA of the CDR3 is TGTGCCAGCAGCCAGGGACTAGCGGGACTTCAGTACTTC. Drawing the rest from reference TRBV3-1 and TRBJ2-4, the complete variable domain is DTAVSQTPKYLVTQMGNDKSIKCEQNLGHDTMYWYKQDSKKFLKIMFSYNNKELIINETVPNRFSPKSPDKAHLNLHINSLELGDSAVYFCASSQGLAGLQYFGAGTRLSVL.

The rearrangement links TRBV20-1 to TRBJ1-2, with no clear D. V was clipped by 4 bases and J by 7 bases, with 10 bases between them. Germline CDR1 and CDR2: DFQATT and SNEGSKA (reference sequence). The CDR3 consists of 11 residues. The CDR3 DNA follows: TGCAGTGCTACTAGAGGGTGTGGCTACACCTTC. Translating gives CSATRGCGYTF.

This sequence joins TRBV11-1 and TRBJ2-5, with D possibly matching TRBD1 (6 bases). The CDR3 is 13 amino acids. V was clipped by 5 bases and J by 13 bases, with 20 bases between them. Germline V gives CDR1 SGHAT, CDR2 FQDESV (reference sequence). The CDR3 sequence: CASSPHRATEGYF. The CDR3 coding sequence is TGTGCCAGCAGCCCACACAGGGCCACGGAAGGGTACTTC. Filled out from reference TRBV11-1 and TRBJ2-5, the complete variable domain reads EAEVAQSPRYKITEKSQAVAFWCDPISGHATLYWYRQILGQGPELLVQFQDESVVDDSQLPKDRFSAERLKGVDSTLKIQPAELGDSAMYLCASSPHRATEGYFGPGTRLLVL.

The DNA for the CDR3 is TGCAGTGCTAGCCCGGGGACCACCTACGAGCAGTACTTC. Amino acid sequence: CSASPGTTYEQYF. The chain recombines TRBV20-1 with TRBJ2-7; possibly TRBD1 or TRBD2 for D (5 bases each). The CDR3 consists of 13 residues. CDR1 is DFQATT, CDR2 SNEGSKA, per germline (reference sequence). V lost 3 bases, J lost 2 bases, and 11 bases lay in between.

This clonotype was counted between two and nine times. The junction departs from germline at one end; a sequencing error may be responsible. The chain links TRBV7-2 to TRBJ2-3, with D unresolved. The CDR3 contains 16 residues. CDR1 and CDR2 from the germline V gene are SGHTA and FQGNSA. The CDR3 region has the DNA TGCGCCAGCAGCCAAGATTGGCCAGCTGGCACAGATACGCAGTATTTT. The encoded protein is CASSQDWPAGTDTQYF.

The rearrangement joins TRBV14 to TRBJ1-1; weak D call: TRBD1 (5 bases). The germline CDR1 and CDR2 sequences are SGHDN and FVKESK. V dropped 1 base and J dropped 3 bases, with 12 bases sitting between them. The CDR3 consists of 15 residues. The CDR3: CASSQAPGLYTEAFF. The CDR3 DNA follows: TGTGCCAGCAGCCAAGCACCGGGACTCTACACTGAAGCTTTCTTT.

This chain links TRBV27 with TRBJ2-7; 7 positions match TRBD1. CDR3 size: 15 residues. Unmatched junction bases numbered 12, after V lost 3 bases and J lost 7 bases. In germline, CDR1 is MNHEY, CDR2 SMNVEV (reference sequence). CDR3 nucleotide sequence: TGTGCCAGCAGTTTCCACGACAGGGAAAATGGGGAGCAGTACTTC. Translating it yields CASSFHDRENGEQYF.

This clonotype was detected a few times. CDR3 residues: CASSGNRAYEQYF. The CDR3 DNA sequence: TGTGCCAGCAGCGGGAACAGGGCCTACGAGCAGTACTTC. V gene TRBV27 combines with J gene TRBJ2-7; possible D gene TRBD1, 6 bases. The CDR3 totals 13 residues. The V end was cut by 6 bases, the J end by 2 bases, with 11 bases between. CDR1 and CDR2 from the germline V gene are MNHEY and SMNVEV (reference sequence).

This clonotype was observed a few times. The chain employs TRBV18 and TRBJ1-4; maybe TRBD1 (5 bases). V lost 3 bases and J 2 bases, leaving 13 bases between the germline ends. The length of the CDR3 is 16 residues. The germline gives CDR1 KGHSH, CDR2 LQKENI. CDR3 nucleotides: TGTGCCAGCTCACCCAGTGCCGGGGGGACTAATGAAAAACTGTTTTTT. This encodes CASSPSAGGTNEKLFF.